This TCR beta chain is from a study of T-cell memory formation after mild COVID-19. Findings and caveats of the study: Certain responding clones were present in pre-infection memory, suggesting participation of cross-reactive memory.

For this clonotype: Its antigen is undetermined.

5'RACE with constant-segment primers yielded barcoded, UMI-tagged TCR alpha and TCR beta cDNA libraries. TCRdb passed the 5' RACE reads through MiXCR, listing each CDR3 protein once. The sample includes under 300,000 distinct CDR3 sequences, roughly 17% of them seen just once. Material: PBMCs or a T cell subset sorted from them (not recorded which). The receptor was isolated from a young man who had mild COVID-19 (a few samples of this study predate the infection). Cell type and time point are not known.

The CDR3 sequence is CASSPAGTDSPLHF. The CDR3 coding sequence is TGTGCCAGCTCACCAGCGGGTACGGATTCACCCCTCCACTTT. The chain recombines TRBV18 with TRBJ1-6; D gene ambiguous. The CDR3 spans 14 residues. Between the trimmed V and J ends, which lost 2 bases and 8 bases, there was a span of 10 bases. Germline V lookup: CDR1 KGHSH, CDR2 LQKENI. Full variable domain (remainder filled in from reference TRBV18 and TRBJ1-6): NAGVMQNPRHLVRRRGQEARLRCSPMKGHSHVYWYRQLPEEGLKFMVYLQKENIIDESGMPKERFSAEFPKEGPSILRIQQVVRGDSAAYFCASSPAGTDSPLHFGNGTRLTVT.